Detailed here is one T cell receptor (beta chain). Its antigen is as yet unknown. This CDR3 region has 11 residues. V lost 3 bases and J 8 bases, leaving 5 bases between the germline ends. Germline V gene lookup returns CDR1 MGHDK and CDR2 SYGVNS. The sample originates from a study of shared clonotypes between healthy human individuals. Study-level points and caveats: Among donors, sharing of clonotypes was expected to be affected by sequencing depth.

Unsorted PBMC DNA sequencing spanned ten immunoSEQ deep assay plates. TCRdb's table, derived via immunoSEQ multiplex PCR, lists solely in-frame clones and lacks some. The profile shows some 480,000 clones, 79% of them singletons. Among the donors, all were Caucasian adults who lived in Nashville, Tennessee. This chain joins TRBV25-1 and TRBJ2-1; D remains ambiguous. The TCR was taken from a woman in her thirties or forties in good health. Some clones in this sample may be carry-over from other donors' samples. Sequencing was carried out using PBMCs. In nucleotides, the CDR3 is TGTGCCAGCAGTGATGGGGATGAGCAGTTCTTC. This translates into CASSDGDEQFF.